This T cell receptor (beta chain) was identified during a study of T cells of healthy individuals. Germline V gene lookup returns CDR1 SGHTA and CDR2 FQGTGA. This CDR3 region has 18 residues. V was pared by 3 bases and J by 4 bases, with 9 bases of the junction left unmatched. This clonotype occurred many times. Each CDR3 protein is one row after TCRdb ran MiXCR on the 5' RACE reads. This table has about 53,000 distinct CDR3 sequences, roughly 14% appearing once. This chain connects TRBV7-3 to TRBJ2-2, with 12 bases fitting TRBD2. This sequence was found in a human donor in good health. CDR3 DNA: TGTGCCAGCAGCTTGGTGGCTAGCGGGGGGGCGAGCACCGGGGAGCTGTTTTTT. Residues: CASSLVASGGASTGELFF.